This T cell receptor beta chain was obtained from a study of cytomegalovirus exposure and HLA in healthy donors. In the PCR, 60 Vbeta and 13 Jbeta primers were used. The repertoire was sequenced with immunoSEQ multiplex PCR; TCRdb's copy has only in-frame clones and lacks some. The sample lists 97,000 or so clones, roughly 80% seen once, with just over 2.5% in the top ten. The CDR3 sequence is 15 residues long. The V and J ends lost 5 bases and 5 bases, in that order; junction bases with no gene match: 9. Germline CDR1 is LNHDA and CDR2 is SQIVND (reference sequence). Nominally healthy donors were sampled, though unrecorded immune exposures were likely.

This sequence originates from a man aged 40-49 years in good health and CMV-seronegative. V usage is TRBV19 and J usage is TRBJ2-5; TRBD1 matches 9 bases. The sequencing sample was made of PBMCs. The CDR3 here is CASSSGTGYGETQYF. CDR3 coding DNA: TGTGCCAGTAGTTCCGGGACAGGGTACGGCGAGACCCAGTACTTC.